This T cell receptor (beta chain) was observed in a study of blood T cell repertoires in COVID-19. Whole-study context: Samples representing acute and convalescent COVID-19 were sourced from the United States, Italy and Spain.

Clones were read by immunoSEQ multiplex PCR, and TCRdb kept only the in-frame ones, dropping some. Of 120,000 or so clones listed, more than 75% are singletons. This CDR3 has 15 residues. CDR1 and CDR2 (germline): MNHEY, SMNVEV (reference sequence). The V gene lost 4 bases and the J gene lost 4 bases, with 11 bases spanning the gap. The sample was peripheral blood. The TCR originated in an older woman with acute or convalescent COVID-19. The chain recombines TRBV27 with TRBJ2-6; a possible D gene is TRBD1 (6 bases). The DNA for the CDR3 is TGTGCCAGCAGTTCCCGGACAGCGGGGGCCAACGTCCTGACTTTC. Its protein product is CASSSRTAGANVLTF.